This T cell receptor (beta chain) was recorded in a study of CD8 T cells in ankylosing spondylitis. This clonotype was detected many times. CDR1 and CDR2 from the germline V gene are LGHNA and YNFKEQ. The CDR3 is 15 amino acids. V lost 3 bases and J 4 bases, leaving 15 bases between the germline ends. TCRdb used MiXCR to reprocess the 5' RACE reads, holding one entry per CDR3 protein. Of a few hundred thousand distinct CDR3 sequences listed, roughly a tenth are singletons. The genes are TRBV4-2 and TRBJ1-1; maybe TRBD1 (5 bases). The sample comprised blood, either unsorted or a sorted T cell fraction (not recorded which). The source is a male donor with ankylosing spondylitis or in good health (not recorded which). CDR3 sequence reads: CASSQVGGEGTEAFF. The DNA for the CDR3 is TGTGCCAGCAGCCAGGTCGGGGGGGAGGGCACTGAAGCTTTCTTT.